The text below deals with one TCR beta chain. Its antigen is not identified. This entry is derived from a study of response to subunit inactivated influenza vaccine. Study findings and constraints: The authors put forward the suggestion that each seasonal influenza vaccination may bring in only a limited number of new T cells.

The germline gives CDR1 ENHRY, CDR2 SYGVKD. Deletions cut 4 bases from V and 0 bases from J, with 16 bases between. There are 16 residues in the CDR3. From the RT-PCR reads, TCRdb called clonotypes with MiXCR, one entry per CDR3 protein. The sample consists of about 500,000 distinct CDR3 sequences, 16% of them appearing once. This chain connects TRBV10-3 to TRBJ2-7; weak D call: TRBD2 (6 bases). This sample comprised CD4+ T cells sorted from PBMCs, obtained around 25 months after vaccination. The receptor comes from a man aged 50 to 69 who received an inactivated influenza vaccine. CDR3 residues: CAISATLAASSYEQYF. CDR3 DNA: TGTGCCATCAGTGCTACCTTAGCGGCCAGCTCCTACGAGCAGTACTTC.